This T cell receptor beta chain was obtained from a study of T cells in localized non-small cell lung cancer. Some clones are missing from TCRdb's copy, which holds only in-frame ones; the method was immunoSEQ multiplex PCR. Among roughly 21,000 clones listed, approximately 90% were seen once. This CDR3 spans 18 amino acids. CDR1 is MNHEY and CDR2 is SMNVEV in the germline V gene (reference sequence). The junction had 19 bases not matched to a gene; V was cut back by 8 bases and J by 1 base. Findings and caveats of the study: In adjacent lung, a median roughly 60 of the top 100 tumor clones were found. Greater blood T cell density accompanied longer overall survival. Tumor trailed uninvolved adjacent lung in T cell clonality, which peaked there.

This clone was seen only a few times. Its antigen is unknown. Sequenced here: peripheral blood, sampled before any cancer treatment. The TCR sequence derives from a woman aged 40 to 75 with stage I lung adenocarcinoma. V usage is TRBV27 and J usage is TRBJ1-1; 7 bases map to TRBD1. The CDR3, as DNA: TGTGCCAGCCGCCATGGGACATCGCGACAGGGAGGGAACACTGAAGCTTTCTTT. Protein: CASRHGTSRQGGNTEAFF.